Presented here are 32 T cell receptor beta chains from one specimen sequenced in a study of cytomegalovirus exposure and HLA in healthy donors. The method was immunoSEQ multiplex PCR; TCRdb's version includes in-frame clones alone and lacks a portion of them. The sample holds roughly 250,000 clones, approximately 90% seen once. Specimen: PBMCs. The receptor source for this set is a young man in good health and CMV-seronegative.

This sequence joins TRBV7-9 and TRBJ1-3; D not resolved. Trimming left V 4 bases short and J 9 bases short, with 10 bases between. The germline gives CDR1 SEHNR, CDR2 FQNEAQ (reference sequence). The CDR3 has 12 residues. The CDR3 DNA is TGTGCCAGCAGCTGTGATAGTTGCACCATATATTTT. This encodes CASSCDSCTIYF. The full variable domain, completed using reference TRBV7-9 and TRBJ1-3, is DTGVSQNPRHKITKRGQNVTFRCDPISEHNRLYWYRQTLGQGPEFLTYFQNEAQLEKSRLLSDRFSAERPKGSFSTLEIQRTEQGDSAMYLCASSCDSCTIYFGEGSWLTVV.

Remarks on this clone: One end of the junction fails to match germline, which may point to a read error. The V gene is TRBV7-9, the J gene TRBJ1-4, with 7 positions matching TRBD1. The CDR3 is 15 residues long. Germline CDR1 reads SEHNR; CDR2 reads FQNEAQ (reference sequence). The chain's CDR3 is CASSLAGTANEKLFF. The CDR3 DNA reads TGTGCCAGCAGCCTAGCGGGGACAGCTAATGAAAAACTGTTTTTT.

The rearrangement uses TRBV19 and TRBJ2-1; the D is unclear. This CDR3 has 11 amino acids. V dropped 6 bases and J dropped 8 bases, with 8 bases sitting between them. The germline V gene has CDR1 LNHDA and CDR2 SQIVND (reference sequence). CDR3 in amino acids: CASRADHEQFF. The DNA of the CDR3 is TGTGCCAGTAGGGCGGATCATGAGCAGTTCTTC.

This clone was observed a handful of times. J is TRBJ2-3 and V is TRBV18; 10 nucleotides align to TRBD2. The germline V gene has CDR1 KGHSH and CDR2 LQKENI. J was trimmed by 0 bases and V by 2 bases; bases with no gene match: 8. The CDR3 length is 18 residues. CDR3 DNA: TGTGCCAGCTCACCAAACCCTCTACTAGCGGGAAGCACAGATACGCAGTATTTT. Translated, it gives CASSPNPLLAGSTDTQYF.

V is TRBV7-9 and J is TRBJ2-6, with unresolved D. Trimming took off 5 bases at V and 0 bases at J, with 11 bases between the two ends. There are 16 residues in the CDR3. Per the germline V gene, CDR1 is SEHNR and CDR2 is FQNEAQ (reference sequence). CDR3 DNA: TGTGCCAGCAGCCCCCCCTCCGGCTCTGGGGCCAACGTCCTGACTTTC. It encodes CASSPPSGSGANVLTF.

The CDR3 loop is CASRLGVQETQYF. CDR3 sequence (DNA): TGTGCCAGCAGGCTAGGGGTCCAAGAGACCCAGTACTTC. This rearrangement joins TRBV28 to TRBJ2-5; tentatively, D is TRBD1 (5 bases). CDR1 is MDHEN and CDR2 is SYDVKM in the germline V gene. V was trimmed by 6 bases and J by 1 base, leaving 9 bases between them. This CDR3 is 13 amino acids long.

The rearrangement uses TRBV20-1 and TRBJ1-5; D gene unclear. V lost 7 bases and J 15 bases, leaving 19 bases between the germline ends. Germline-derived CDR1 and CDR2 are DFQATT and SNEGSKA (reference sequence). CDR3 size: 11 residues. CDR3 residues: CSVLRKNSLHF. The CDR3 DNA sequence: TGCAGTGTTCTCCGAAAGAATAGTTTGCATTTT.

The chain employs TRBV28 and TRBJ1-6; D is ambiguous. This CDR3 region has 15 residues. From germline, CDR1 is MDHEN and CDR2 SYDVKM. Between the trimmed V and J ends, which lost 3 bases and 13 bases, there was a span of 19 bases. CDR3 amino acids: CASSLRGPGIHPLHF. The CDR3 nucleotides read TGTGCCAGCAGTTTGCGGGGTCCTGGAATTCACCCCCTCCACTTT.

The V gene is TRBV9, the J gene TRBJ1-2; 9 positions match TRBD1. CDR3 length: 15 amino acids. Looked up from germline, CDR1 is SGDLS and CDR2 is YYNGEE. Trimming at V came to 3 bases and at J to 8 bases, leaving 11 bases not matched to a gene. The chain's CDR3 is CASSAPTGGLGGYTF. The CDR3, as DNA: TGTGCCAGCAGCGCACCAACAGGGGGCCTAGGAGGCTACACCTTC.

J is TRBJ1-1 and V is TRBV21-1; TRBD1 is the table's D call and was not checked against the DNA. TRBV21-1 is a documented pseudogene. This CDR3 has 15 residues. CDR3 nucleotide sequence: TGTGCCAGCAGCAAGGAGGAACAGGGTCCCCCTGAAGCTTTCTTT. It is translated as CASSKEEQGPPEAFF.

This clone was seen once. This rearrangement joins TRBV11-2 to TRBJ2-7; D unclear. This CDR3 has 14 amino acids. Trimming cost V 2 bases and J 0 bases, with 8 bases left between them. The germline CDR1 and CDR2 sequences are SGHAT and FQNNGV. CDR3 coding DNA: TGTGCCAGCAGCTTAATGGGCTACTCCTACGAGCAGTACTTC. It encodes CASSLMGYSYEQYF. Full variable domain (missing parts from reference TRBV11-2 and TRBJ2-7): EAGVAQSPRYKIIEKRQSVAFWCNPISGHATLYWYQQILGQGPKLLIQFQNNGVVDDSQLPKDRFSAERLKGVDSTLKIQPAKLEDSAVYLCASSLMGYSYEQYFGPGTRLTVT.

The chain joins TRBV2 to TRBJ1-1, with a weak D call TRBD1 (5 bases). CDR1 SNHLY and CDR2 FYNNEI come from the germline V gene. The CDR3 consists of 12 residues. V shed 8 bases and J shed 6 bases, with 13 bases lying between them. In nucleotides, the CDR3 is TGTGCCAGCGATCTGGGGCCGGCTGAAGCTTTCTTT. Protein: CASDLGPAEAFF.

This chain uses TRBV2 with TRBJ2-7; D might be TRBD2 (5 bases). The CDR3 runs 13 residues. Germline V gene lookup returns CDR1 SNHLY and CDR2 FYNNEI. V was pared by 6 bases and J by 4 bases, with 13 bases between. The CDR3: CASSVTRAYEQYF. In nucleotides, the CDR3 is TGTGCCAGCAGCGTCACTAGGGCGTACGAGCAGTACTTC.

Only one count was recorded for this clone. This CDR3 reads CASSQGGADTDTQYF. CDR3 sequence (DNA): TGCGCCAGCAGCCAAGGGGGCGCGGACACAGATACGCAGTATTTT. V and J are TRBV4-3 and TRBJ2-3; TRBD1 is a possible D gene (5 bases). The V gene's germline CDR1 is LGHNA and CDR2 YSLEER. The CDR3 runs to 15 residues. The V end lost 1 base, the J end lost 2 bases, and 10 bases lay between the germline ends.

The chain couples TRBV19 to TRBJ1-5, with no clear D. The CDR3 totals 15 residues. Germline values: CDR1 LNHDA, CDR2 SQIVND (reference sequence). With 1 base removed from V and 7 bases from J, the gap between germline ends came to 14 bases. CDR3 amino acids: CASSIASPSLQPQHF. The CDR3 region has the DNA TGTGCCAGTAGTATAGCCTCTCCGTCCCTCCAGCCCCAGCATTTT.

V usage is TRBV10-3 and J usage is TRBJ2-7; 7 bases match TRBD2. CDR1 and CDR2 from the germline V gene are ENHRY and SYGVKD. The CDR3 is made up of 12 amino acids. V was clipped by 10 bases and J by 6 bases; unmatched bases: 9. The CDR3 DNA follows: TGTGCCACTCTTGGGAGGGCCCTCGAGCAGTACTTC. Translated, it gives CATLGRALEQYF.

V is TRBV11-2 and J is TRBJ1-2; D may be TRBD1 (6 bases). The V end was cut by 5 bases, the J end by 3 bases, with 10 bases between. Germline values: CDR1 SGHAT, CDR2 FQNNGV. The CDR3 has 13 residues. The chain's CDR3 is CASSQQGDYGYTF. The DNA of the CDR3 is TGTGCCAGCAGCCAACAGGGTGACTATGGCTACACCTTC.

This chain links TRBV15 with TRBJ2-1; TRBD2 aligns across 15 bases. V lost 8 bases, J lost 6 bases, and 5 bases stayed unmatched. Per germline, CDR1 LNHNV and CDR2 YYDKDF (reference sequence). This CDR3 has 15 residues. The DNA of the CDR3 is TGTGCCACCGGACTAGCGGGAGGGGCAGGCAATGAGCAGTTCTTC. This translates into CATGLAGGAGNEQFF.

This chain connects TRBV27 to TRBJ1-1, with 10 nucleotides matching TRBD1. This CDR3 has 15 residues. V was clipped by 4 bases and J by 5 bases; unmatched bases: 7. The germline CDR1 and CDR2 sequences are MNHEY and SMNVEV (reference sequence). In DNA form, the CDR3 reads TGTGCCAGCAGTTCGACCCTGGACAGGGGGACTGAAGCTTTCTTT. Translated: CASSSTLDRGTEAFF.

This clone was seen a few times. V is TRBV28 and J is TRBJ2-7; tentatively, D is TRBD1 (5 bases). The CDR3 has 15 amino acids. Looked up from germline, CDR1 is MDHEN and CDR2 is SYDVKM. Trimming took 5 bases from V and 6 from J, leaving 20 bases between them. Here the CDR3 DNA reads TGTGCCAGCAGTCGATCGAATGGGGCTACCGGCGAGCAGTACTTC. As protein: CASSRSNGATGEQYF.

This chain uses TRBV4-3 with TRBJ1-1; D is unresolved. V was trimmed by 0 bases and J by 3 bases, leaving 11 bases between them. Germline V gene sequence: CDR1 LGHNA, CDR2 YSLEER. The CDR3 loop spans 15 amino acids. This CDR3 reads CASSQDRAGYTEAFF. CDR3 nucleotide sequence: TGCGCCAGCAGCCAAGATAGAGCAGGCTACACTGAAGCTTTCTTT.

The gene calls are TRBV7-2 and TRBJ2-7; a weak D match, TRBD2 (6 bases). Trimming removed 5 bases from V and 3 bases from J, with 17 bases in between. The CDR3 is 15 residues long. Per the germline V gene, CDR1 is SGHTA and CDR2 is FQGNSA. CDR3 residues: CASSEAAGGNYEQYF. CDR3 DNA sequence: TGTGCCAGCAGCGAAGCCGCCGGGGGAAACTACGAGCAGTACTTC.

The V and J genes are TRBV5-1 and TRBJ2-1; D may be TRBD1 (6 bases). Germline CDR1 reads SGHRS; CDR2 reads YFSETQ. V dropped 2 bases and J dropped 5 bases, with 8 bases sitting between them. CDR3 length: 13 amino acids. The CDR3 is CASSFGQNNEQFF. In DNA, the CDR3 is TGCGCCAGCAGCTTCGGACAGAACAATGAGCAGTTCTTC.

J is TRBJ2-1 and V is TRBV7-7; 14 bases map to TRBD2. V dropped 4 bases and J dropped 6; count of bases not matched to a gene: 5. CDR1 and CDR2 from the germline V gene are SSHAT and FNYEAQ (reference sequence). CDR3 length equals 16 residues. For the CDR3, the DNA is TGTGCCAGCAGCTCGGGACTAGCGGGAGCGGGCAATGAGCAGTTCTTC. It codes for CASSSGLAGAGNEQFF.

V usage is TRBV28 and J usage is TRBJ2-1; 7 bases fit TRBD2. This CDR3 has 15 residues. With V trimmed by 8 bases and J by 6 bases, 13 bases remained unmatched. Germline V gene data show CDR1 as MDHEN and CDR2 as SYDVKM. The CDR3 sequence is CASLIWGGLPNEQFF. In DNA form, the CDR3 reads TGTGCCAGCCTAATATGGGGGGGATTGCCCAATGAGCAGTTCTTC.

In its sample, this clone was seen many times. CDR3 nucleotides: TGTGCCAGTATGTGGGGAGGAACTGAAGCTTTCTTT. This sequence encodes CASMWGGTEAFF. V gene TRBV19 combines with J gene TRBJ1-1; D remains unclear. CDR3 length: 12 residues. The V end lost 7 bases, the J end lost 5 bases, and 11 bases lay between the germline ends. Germline V gene lookup returns CDR1 LNHDA and CDR2 SQIVND (reference sequence). The full variable domain, with the rest looked up from reference TRBV19 and TRBJ1-1, is DGGITQSPKYLFRKEGQNVTLSCEQNLNHDAMYWYRQDPGQGLRLIYYSQIVNDFQKGDIAEGYSVSREKKESFPLTVTSAQKNPTAFYLCASMWGGTEAFFGQGTRLTVV.

The chain carries TRBV10-2 and TRBJ1-1; 12 nucleotides match TRBD1. V lost 4 bases and J lost 8; bases outside the gene matches: 2. CDR1 and CDR2 from the germline V gene are WSHSY and SAAADI. This CDR3 comprises 13 residues. The CDR3 bases are TGCGCCAGCAGTGGGGGACAGGGGGCGGAAGCTTTCTTT. This sequence encodes CASSGGQGAEAFF.

This clone was recorded once. The chain combines TRBV5-4 with TRBJ2-3; the match to TRBD1 covers 11 bases. The CDR3 is 15 amino acids. Losses at the gene ends were 4 bases for V and 5 bases for J; bases not matched to a gene: 6. From germline, CDR1 is SGHNT and CDR2 YYREEE (reference sequence). CDR3 amino acids: CASSHVGTGGDTQYF. The CDR3 DNA sequence: TGTGCCAGCAGCCACGTGGGGACAGGGGGAGATACGCAGTATTTT.

In DNA, the CDR3 is TGTGCCAGCAGCCCCCGGGGAGGGAACTACGAGCAGTACTTC. This translates into CASSPRGGNYEQYF. The chain recombines TRBV7-8 with TRBJ2-7, with 7 positions matching TRBD2. This CDR3 is 14 amino acids long. Germline V gene data show CDR1 as SGHVS and CDR2 as FQNEAQ. V was pared by 5 bases and J by 3 bases, with 7 bases of the junction left unmatched.

The chain has TRBV7-6 and TRBJ1-1; D unclear. The CDR3 has 13 residues. V was shortened by 5 bases and J by 4 bases, with 11 bases between the two germline ends. The V gene's germline CDR1 is SGHVS and CDR2 FNYEAQ. CDR3 nucleotide sequence: TGTGCCAGCAGCATTTCAGCTAGCACTGAAGCTTTCTTT. It codes for CASSISASTEAFF.

V and J are TRBV27 and TRBJ1-2; D unresolved. The CDR3 extends over 13 amino acids. The germline V gene encodes CDR1 MNHEY and CDR2 SMNVEV (reference sequence). The germline V and J ends were trimmed by 1 base and 6 bases, with 9 bases remaining between them. The CDR3 DNA follows: TGTGCCAGCAGTTTATTCCCGGGTAATGGCTACACCTTC. Encoded protein: CASSLFPGNGYTF.

The table lists this clone with a count of one. The chain combines TRBV6-5 with TRBJ1-2; weak D call: TRBD1 (6 bases). V was clipped by 0 bases and J by 6 bases, with 17 bases between them. This CDR3 region has 16 residues. Germline CDR1 reads MNHEY; CDR2 reads SVGAGI. The CDR3 nucleotides read TGTGCCAGCAGTTACTCGACTGGGGCCTCAGGGGATGGCTACACCTTC. It is translated as CASSYSTGASGDGYTF.